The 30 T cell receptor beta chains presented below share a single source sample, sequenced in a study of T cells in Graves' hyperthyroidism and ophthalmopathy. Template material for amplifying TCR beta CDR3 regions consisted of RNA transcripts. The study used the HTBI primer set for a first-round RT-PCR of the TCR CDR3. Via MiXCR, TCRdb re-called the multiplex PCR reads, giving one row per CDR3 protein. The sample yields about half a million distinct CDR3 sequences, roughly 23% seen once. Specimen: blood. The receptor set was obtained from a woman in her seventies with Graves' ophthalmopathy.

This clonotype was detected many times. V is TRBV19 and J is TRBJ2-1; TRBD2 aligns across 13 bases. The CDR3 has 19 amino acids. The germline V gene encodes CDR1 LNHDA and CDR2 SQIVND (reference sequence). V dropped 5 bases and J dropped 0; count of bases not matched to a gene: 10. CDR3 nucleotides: TGTGCCAGTAGTCCAACTAGCGGGAGGGCCCAATACTCCTACAATGAGCAGTTCTTC. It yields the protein CASSPTSGRAQYSYNEQFF.

The CDR3 DNA is TGCAGTGCCTGGATCCTCTCCGAGCAGTACTTC. It translates to CSAWILSEQYF. The J gene is TRBJ2-7, the V gene TRBV20-1; D not resolved. The germline V gene encodes CDR1 DFQATT and CDR2 SNEGSKA (reference sequence). The CDR3 totals 11 residues. V gave up 6 bases and J gave up 6 bases, with 12 bases separating them.

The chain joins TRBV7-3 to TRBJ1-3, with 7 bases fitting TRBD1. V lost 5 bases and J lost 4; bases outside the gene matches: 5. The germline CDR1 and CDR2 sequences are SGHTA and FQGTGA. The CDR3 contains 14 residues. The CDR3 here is CASSLSGGGNTIYF. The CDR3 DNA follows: TGTGCCAGCAGCCTATCAGGGGGGGGAAACACCATATATTTT.

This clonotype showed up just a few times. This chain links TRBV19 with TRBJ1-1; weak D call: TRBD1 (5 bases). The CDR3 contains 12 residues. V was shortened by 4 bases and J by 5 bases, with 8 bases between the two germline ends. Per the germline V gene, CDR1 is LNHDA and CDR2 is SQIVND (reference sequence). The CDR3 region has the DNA TGTGCCAGTAGTAACAGACAGACTGAAGCTTTCTTT. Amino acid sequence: CASSNRQTEAFF.

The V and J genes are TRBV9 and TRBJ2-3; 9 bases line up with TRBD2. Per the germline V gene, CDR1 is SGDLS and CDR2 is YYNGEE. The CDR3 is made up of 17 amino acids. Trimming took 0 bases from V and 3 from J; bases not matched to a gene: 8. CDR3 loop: CASSVGAGGPSTDTQYF. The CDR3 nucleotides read TGTGCCAGCAGCGTAGGGGCGGGAGGGCCCTCGACAGATACGCAGTATTTT.

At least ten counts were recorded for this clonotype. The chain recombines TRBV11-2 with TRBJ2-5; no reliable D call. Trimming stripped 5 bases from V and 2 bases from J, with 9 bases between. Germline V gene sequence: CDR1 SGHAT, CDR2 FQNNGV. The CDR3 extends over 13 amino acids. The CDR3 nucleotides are TGTGCCAGCAGCACCGGACCGCAAGAGACCCAGTACTTC. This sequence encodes CASSTGPQETQYF.

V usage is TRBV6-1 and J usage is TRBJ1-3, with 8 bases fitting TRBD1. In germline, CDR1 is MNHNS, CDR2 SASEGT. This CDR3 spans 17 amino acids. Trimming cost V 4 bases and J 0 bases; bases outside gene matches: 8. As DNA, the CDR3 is TGTGCCAGCAGTGGCACCGGGACAGGCCGCTCTGGAAACACCATATATTTT. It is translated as CASSGTGTGRSGNTIYF.

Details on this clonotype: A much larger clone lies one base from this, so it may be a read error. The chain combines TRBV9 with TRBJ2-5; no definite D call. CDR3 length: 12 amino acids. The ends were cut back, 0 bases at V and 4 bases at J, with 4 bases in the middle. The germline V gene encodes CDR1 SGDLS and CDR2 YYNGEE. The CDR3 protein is CASSVEGETQYF. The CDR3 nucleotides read TGTGCCAGCAGCGTAGAAGGAGAGACCCAGTACTTC. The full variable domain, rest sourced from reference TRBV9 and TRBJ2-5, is DSGVTQTPKHLITATGQRVTLRCSPRSGDLSVYWYQQSLDQGLQFLIQYYNGEERAKGNILERFSAQQFPDLHSELNLSSLELGDSALYFCASSVEGETQYFGPGTRLLVL.

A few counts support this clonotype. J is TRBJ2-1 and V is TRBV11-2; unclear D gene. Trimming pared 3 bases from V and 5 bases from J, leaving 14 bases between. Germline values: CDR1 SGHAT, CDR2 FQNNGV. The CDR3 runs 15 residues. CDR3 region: CASSFLTTVHNEQFF. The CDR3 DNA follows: TGTGCCAGCAGCTTCCTGACGACCGTTCACAATGAGCAGTTCTTC.

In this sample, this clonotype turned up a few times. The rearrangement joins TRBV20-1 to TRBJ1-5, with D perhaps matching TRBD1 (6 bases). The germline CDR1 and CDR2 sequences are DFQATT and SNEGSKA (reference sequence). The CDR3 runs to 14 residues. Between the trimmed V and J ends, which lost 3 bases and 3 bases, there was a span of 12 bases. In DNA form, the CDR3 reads TGCAGTGCTAGTGTTGGGGGACACAATCAGCCCCAGCATTTT. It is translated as CSASVGGHNQPQHF.

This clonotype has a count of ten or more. The CDR3 loop is CASRGRSNTEAFF. The CDR3 DNA follows: TGTGCCAGCAGAGGAAGGTCCAACACTGAAGCTTTCTTT. The chain carries TRBV27 and TRBJ1-1; D is uncertain. Trimming removed 6 bases at V and 2 bases at J, with 10 bases between. This CDR3 comprises 13 residues. From germline, CDR1 is MNHEY and CDR2 SMNVEV (reference sequence).

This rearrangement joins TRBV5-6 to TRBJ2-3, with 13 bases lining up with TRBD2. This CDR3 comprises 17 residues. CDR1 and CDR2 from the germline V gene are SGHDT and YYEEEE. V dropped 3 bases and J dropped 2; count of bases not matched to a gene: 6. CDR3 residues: CASSSRTSGRFTDTQYF. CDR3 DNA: TGTGCCAGCAGCTCAAGGACTAGCGGGAGATTCACAGATACGCAGTATTTT.

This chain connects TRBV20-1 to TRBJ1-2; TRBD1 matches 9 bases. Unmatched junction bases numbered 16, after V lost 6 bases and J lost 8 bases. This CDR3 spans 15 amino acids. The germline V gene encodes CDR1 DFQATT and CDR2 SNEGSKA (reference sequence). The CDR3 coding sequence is TGCAGTGCCAGATCGGACAGGGGAATAAGTAGGGGCTACACCTTC. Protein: CSARSDRGISRGYTF.

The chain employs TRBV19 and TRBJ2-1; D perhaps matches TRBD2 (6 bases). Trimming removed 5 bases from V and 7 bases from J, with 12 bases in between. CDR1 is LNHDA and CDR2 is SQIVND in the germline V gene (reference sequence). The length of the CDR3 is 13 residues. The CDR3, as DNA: TGTGCCAGTAGTCTCGTGGGGAGGAATGAGCAGTTCTTC. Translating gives CASSLVGRNEQFF.

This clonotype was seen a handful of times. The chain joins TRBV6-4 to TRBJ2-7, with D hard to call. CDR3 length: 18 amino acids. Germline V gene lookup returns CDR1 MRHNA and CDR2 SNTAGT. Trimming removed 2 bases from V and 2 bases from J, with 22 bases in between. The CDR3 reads CASSDIGEELEAPYEQYF. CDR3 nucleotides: TGTGCCAGCAGTGACATTGGTGAGGAGCTAGAAGCCCCCTACGAGCAGTACTTC.

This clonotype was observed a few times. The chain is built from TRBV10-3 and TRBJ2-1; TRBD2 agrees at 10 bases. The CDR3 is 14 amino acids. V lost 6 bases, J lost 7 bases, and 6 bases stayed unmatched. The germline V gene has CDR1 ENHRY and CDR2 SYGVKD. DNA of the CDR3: TGTGCCATCAGGTGGCTAGCGGGAGCAAATGAGCAGTTCTTC. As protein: CAIRWLAGANEQFF.

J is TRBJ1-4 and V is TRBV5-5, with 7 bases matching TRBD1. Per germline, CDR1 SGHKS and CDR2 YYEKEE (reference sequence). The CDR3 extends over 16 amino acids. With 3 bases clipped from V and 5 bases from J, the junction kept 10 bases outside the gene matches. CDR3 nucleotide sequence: TGTGCCAGCAGCTCCTACCTACAGGGGCTAAATGAAAAACTGTTTTTT. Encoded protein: CASSSYLQGLNEKLFF.

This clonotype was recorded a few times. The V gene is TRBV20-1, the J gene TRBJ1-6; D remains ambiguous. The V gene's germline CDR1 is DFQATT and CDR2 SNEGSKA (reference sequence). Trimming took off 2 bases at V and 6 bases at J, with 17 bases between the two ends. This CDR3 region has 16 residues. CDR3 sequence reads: CSARNGQRLGNSPLHF. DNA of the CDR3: TGCAGTGCTAGAAATGGGCAGCGGCTCGGTAATTCACCCCTCCACTTT.

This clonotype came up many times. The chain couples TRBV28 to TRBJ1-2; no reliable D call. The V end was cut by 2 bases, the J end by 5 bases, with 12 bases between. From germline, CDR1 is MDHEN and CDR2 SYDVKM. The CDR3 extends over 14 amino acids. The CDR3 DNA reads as TGTGCCAGCAGTTTAAGCTCGGATCAGTATGGCTACACCTTC. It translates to CASSLSSDQYGYTF.

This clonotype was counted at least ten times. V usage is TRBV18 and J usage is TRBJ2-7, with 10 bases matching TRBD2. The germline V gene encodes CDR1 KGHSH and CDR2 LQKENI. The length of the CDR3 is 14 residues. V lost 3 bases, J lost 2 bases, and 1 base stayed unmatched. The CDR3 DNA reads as TGTGCCAGCTCACCCCTAGCGGGAGCCTACGAGCAGTACTTC. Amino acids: CASSPLAGAYEQYF. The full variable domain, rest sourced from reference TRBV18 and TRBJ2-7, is NAGVMQNPRHLVRRRGQEARLRCSPMKGHSHVYWYRQLPEEGLKFMVYLQKENIIDESGMPKERFSAEFPKEGPSILRIQQVVRGDSAAYFCASSPLAGAYEQYFGPGTRLTVT.

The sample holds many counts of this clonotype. The CDR3 sequence: CASSLAENSYGYTF. The CDR3 bases are TGTGCCAGCAGCTTAGCCGAAAACAGCTATGGCTACACCTTC. This chain joins TRBV3-1 and TRBJ1-2, with D hard to call. V shed 5 bases and J shed 4 bases, with 14 bases lying between them. The CDR3 contains 14 residues. CDR1 is LGHDT and CDR2 is YNNKEL in the germline V gene (reference sequence).

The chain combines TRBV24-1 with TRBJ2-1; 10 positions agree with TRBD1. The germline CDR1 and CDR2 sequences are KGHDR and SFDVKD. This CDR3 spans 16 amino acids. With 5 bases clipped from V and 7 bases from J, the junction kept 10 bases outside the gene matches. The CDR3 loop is CATSGTGTGVLNEQFF. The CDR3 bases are TGTGCCACCAGTGGCACCGGGACAGGGGTTTTGAATGAGCAGTTCTTC.

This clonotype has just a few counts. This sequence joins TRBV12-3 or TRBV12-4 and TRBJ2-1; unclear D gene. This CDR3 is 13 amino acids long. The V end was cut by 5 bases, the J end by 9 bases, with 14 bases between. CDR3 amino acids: CASSRPKNGEQFF. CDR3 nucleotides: TGTGCCAGCAGTCGCCCGAAAAATGGTGAGCAGTTCTTC.

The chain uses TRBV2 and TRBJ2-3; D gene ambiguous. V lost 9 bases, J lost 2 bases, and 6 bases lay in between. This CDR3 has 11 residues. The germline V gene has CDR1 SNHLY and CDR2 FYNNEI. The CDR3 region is CARESTDTQYF. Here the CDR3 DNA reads TGTGCCAGAGAATCCACAGATACGCAGTATTTT.

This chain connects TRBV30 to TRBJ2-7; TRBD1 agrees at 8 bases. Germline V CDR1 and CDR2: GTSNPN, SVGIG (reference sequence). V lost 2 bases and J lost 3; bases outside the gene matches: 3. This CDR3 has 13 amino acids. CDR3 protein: CAWSHGQGYEQYF. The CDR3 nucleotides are TGTGCCTGGAGTCACGGACAGGGCTACGAGCAGTACTTC.

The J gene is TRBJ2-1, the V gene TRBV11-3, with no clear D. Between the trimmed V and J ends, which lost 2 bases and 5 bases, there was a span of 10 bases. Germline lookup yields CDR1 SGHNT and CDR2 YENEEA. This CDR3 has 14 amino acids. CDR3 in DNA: TGTGCCAGCAGCTTAATAGGTGTGGACAATGAGCAGTTCTTC. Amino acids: CASSLIGVDNEQFF.

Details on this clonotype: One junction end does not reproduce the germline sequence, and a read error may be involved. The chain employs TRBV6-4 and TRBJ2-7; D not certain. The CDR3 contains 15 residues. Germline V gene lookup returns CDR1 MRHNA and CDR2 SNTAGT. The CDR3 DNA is TGTGCCAGCAGTTACTCGTACAGAGGATACTACGAGCAGTACTTC. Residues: CASSYSYRGYYEQYF.

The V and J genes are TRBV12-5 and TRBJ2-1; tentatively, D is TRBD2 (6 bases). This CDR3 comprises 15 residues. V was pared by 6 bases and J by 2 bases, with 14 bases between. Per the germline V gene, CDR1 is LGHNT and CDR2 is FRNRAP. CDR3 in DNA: TGTGCTAGTGGCCGGGGAGGAGTAACCTACAATGAGCAGTTCTTC. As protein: CASGRGGVTYNEQFF. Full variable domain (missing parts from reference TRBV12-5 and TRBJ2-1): DARVTQTPRHKVTEMGQEVTMRCQPILGHNTVFWYRQTMMQGLELLAYFRNRAPLDDSGMPKDRFSAEMPDATLATLKIQPSEPRDSAVYFCASGRGGVTYNEQFFGPGTRLTVL.

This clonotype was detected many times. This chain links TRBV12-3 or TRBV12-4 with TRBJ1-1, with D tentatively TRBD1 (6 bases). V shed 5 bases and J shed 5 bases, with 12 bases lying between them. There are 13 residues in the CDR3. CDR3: CASSGGRGTEAFF. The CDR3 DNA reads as TGTGCCAGCAGTGGAGGCAGGGGAACTGAAGCTTTCTTT.

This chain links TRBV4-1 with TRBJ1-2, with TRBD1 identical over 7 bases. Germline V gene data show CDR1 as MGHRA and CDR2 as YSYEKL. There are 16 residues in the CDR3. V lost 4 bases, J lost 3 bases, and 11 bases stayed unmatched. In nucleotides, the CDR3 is TGCGCCAGCAGCCGGACGACAGGGTCTCGCGACTATGGCTACACCTTC. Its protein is CASSRTTGSRDYGYTF.